This TCR beta chain was documented in a study of OX40 agonist ivuxolimab in advanced cancers. General study findings and limits: Researchers did not determine the expanded peripheral T cells' antigen specificity.

The CDR3 has 15 residues. V lost 4 bases, J lost 8 bases, and 21 bases lay in between. The germline V gene has CDR1 SGHNT and CDR2 YYREEE (reference sequence). Data came from immunoSEQ multiplex PCR; TCRdb stores just in-frame clones and leaves some out. The profile covers over 75,000 clones, with roughly 89% appearing a single time and less than 1.5% taken by the ten largest. No patient had autoimmune disease or received systemic immunosuppression. Worth noting for this clone: Its antigen is as yet unknown.

This receptor was taken from an adult with an advanced solid tumor such as melanoma, head and neck, liver or kidney cancer. The V gene is TRBV5-4, the J gene TRBJ1-2; a possible D gene is TRBD1 (5 bases). The material sequenced was CD4+ or CD8+ T cells sorted from blood, taken in a trial of the OX40 agonist ivuxolimab. The CDR3 protein is CASSQDGTDAEGYTF. Here the CDR3 DNA reads TGTGCCAGCAGCCAAGACGGGACGGACGCGGAGGGCTACACCTTC.